This section outlines one T cell receptor (beta chain) sequence together with its context. Its target is not known. The data stem from a study of cytomegalovirus exposure and HLA in healthy donors. The CDR3 covers 15 residues. V shed 5 bases, J shed 5 bases, and the junction held 10 bases outside the gene matches. The germline CDR1 and CDR2 sequences are SGHTS and YDEGEE. Study-level results: Many donors carried some public TCRs, although rarity characterized most TCR sequences. One variant, a missense change in DCLRE1C, was linked in a later analysis to TCR beta V- and J-gene trimming.

PCR involved 60 Vbeta and 13 Jbeta primers. Authors' data handling: The authors later counted roughly 77 million unique TCR beta chains, some 11 million of them shared. TCRdb keeps only in-frame clones here, not all; method: immunoSEQ multiplex PCR. The V and J calls and clone size are taken from that table; D and trimming were inferred from the DNA. The table lists about 140,000 clones, around 90% of them singletons. The material sequenced was PBMCs. This TCR came from a woman in her thirties or forties in good health and CMV-seronegative. The chain joins TRBV5-8 to TRBJ2-3, with 8 bases fitting TRBD1. The CDR3 spells CASSARRGRLDTQYF. For the CDR3, the DNA is TGTGCCAGCAGTGCGCGCAGGGGGCGCTTAGATACGCAGTATTTT.